In this sample, the clone carrying this T cell receptor (beta chain) turned up once. This record comes from a study of cytomegalovirus exposure and HLA in healthy donors. The repertoire was sequenced with immunoSEQ multiplex PCR; TCRdb's copy has only in-frame clones and lacks some. The table lists 120,000 to 150,000 clones, less than 90% of them singletons, with over 3% in the top ten. This TCR derives from a woman aged 18-29 years in good health and CMV-seropositive. The sequencing sample was made of PBMCs.

CDR3 protein: CASSVGLANTGELFF. The DNA for the CDR3 is TGTGCCAGCAGCGTCGGACTAGCCAACACCGGGGAGCTGTTTTTT. The rearrangement joins TRBV9 to TRBJ2-2; 8 bases align to TRBD2. With 2 bases clipped from V and 2 bases from J, the junction kept 2 bases outside the gene matches. The CDR3 contains 15 residues. Germline loops: CDR1 SGDLS, CDR2 YYNGEE.